The clone carrying this T cell receptor beta chain was counted between two and nine times. The antigen remains undetermined. This record belongs to a study of response to subunit inactivated influenza vaccine. The CDR3 spans 14 residues. The V and J ends lost 5 bases and 7 bases respectively, with 14 bases between them. Study-wide results and limits: A suggestion made by the authors is that each seasonal influenza vaccination recruits few new T cells.

TCRdb re-called the RT-PCR reads through MiXCR, storing one row per CDR3 protein. The sample holds approximately 700,000 distinct CDR3 sequences; 15% to 17% are singletons and the top ten take approximately 10%. This clonotype originated in a man aged 50 or older who received an inactivated influenza vaccine. V gene TRBV12-3 or TRBV12-4 combines with J gene TRBJ2-2; perhaps TRBD1 as D (5 bases). The material was PBMCs from blood, obtained roughly 13 days after vaccination. CDR3 in DNA: TGTGCCAGCAGTCCGACAGTAGGGGACGGGGAGCTGTTTTTT. This codes for CASSPTVGDGELFF.